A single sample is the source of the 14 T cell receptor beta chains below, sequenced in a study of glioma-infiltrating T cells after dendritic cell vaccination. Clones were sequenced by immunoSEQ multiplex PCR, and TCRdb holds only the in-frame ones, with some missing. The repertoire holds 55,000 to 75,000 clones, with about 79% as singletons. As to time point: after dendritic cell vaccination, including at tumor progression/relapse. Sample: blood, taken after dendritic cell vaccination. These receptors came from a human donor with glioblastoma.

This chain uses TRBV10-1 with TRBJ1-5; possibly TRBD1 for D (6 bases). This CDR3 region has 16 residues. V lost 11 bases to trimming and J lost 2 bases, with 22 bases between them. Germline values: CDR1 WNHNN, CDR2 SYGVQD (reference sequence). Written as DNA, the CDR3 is TGCGCCCTCCCAAGGAGCGAGGGACACCGCAATCAGCCCCAGCATTTT. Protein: CALPRSEGHRNQPQHF.

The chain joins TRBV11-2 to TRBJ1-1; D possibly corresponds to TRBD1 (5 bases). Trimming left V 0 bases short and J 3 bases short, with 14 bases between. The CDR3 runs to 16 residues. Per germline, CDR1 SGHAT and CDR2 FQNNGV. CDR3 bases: TGTGCCAGCAGCTTAGATCTTACAATCAGGGACACTGAAGCTTTCTTT. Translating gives CASSLDLTIRDTEAFF.

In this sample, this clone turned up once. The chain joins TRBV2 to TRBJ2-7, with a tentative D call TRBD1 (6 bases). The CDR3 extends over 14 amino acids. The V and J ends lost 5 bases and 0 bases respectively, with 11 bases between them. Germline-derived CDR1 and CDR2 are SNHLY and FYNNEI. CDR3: CASSIRTVSYEQYF. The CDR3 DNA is TGTGCCAGCAGTATTCGGACAGTCTCCTACGAGCAGTACTTC.

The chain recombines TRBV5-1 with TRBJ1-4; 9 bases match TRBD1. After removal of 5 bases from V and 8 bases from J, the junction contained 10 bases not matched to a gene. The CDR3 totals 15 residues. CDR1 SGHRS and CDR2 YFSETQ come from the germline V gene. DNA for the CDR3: TGCGCCAGCAGTCGGACAGGGGCAAAGTTGGAAAAACTGTTTTTT. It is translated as CASSRTGAKLEKLFF.

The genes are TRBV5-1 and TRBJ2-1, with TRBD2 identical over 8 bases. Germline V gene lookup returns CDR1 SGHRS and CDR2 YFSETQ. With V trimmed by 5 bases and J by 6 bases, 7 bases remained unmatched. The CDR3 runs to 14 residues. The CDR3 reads CASSPGGLFNEQFF. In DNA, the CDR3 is TGCGCCAGCAGTCCGGGGGGGCTATTCAATGAGCAGTTCTTC. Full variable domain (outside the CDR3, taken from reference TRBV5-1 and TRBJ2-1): KAGVTQTPRYLIKTRGQQVTLSCSPISGHRSVSWYQQTPGQGLQFLFEYFSETQRNKGNFPGRFSGRQFSNSRSEMNVSTLELGDSALYLCASSPGGLFNEQFFGPGTRLTVL.

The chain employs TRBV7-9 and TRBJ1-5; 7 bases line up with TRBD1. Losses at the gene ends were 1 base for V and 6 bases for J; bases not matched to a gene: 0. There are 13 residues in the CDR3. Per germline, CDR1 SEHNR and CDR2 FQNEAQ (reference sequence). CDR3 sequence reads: CASSLEGAQPQHF. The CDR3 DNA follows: TGTGCCAGCAGCTTAGAGGGGGCTCAGCCCCAGCATTTT.

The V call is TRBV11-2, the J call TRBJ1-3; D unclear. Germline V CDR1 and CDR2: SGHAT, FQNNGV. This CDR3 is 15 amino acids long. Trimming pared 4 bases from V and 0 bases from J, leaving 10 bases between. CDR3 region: CASSSVRGSGNTIYF. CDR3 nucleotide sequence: TGTGCCAGCAGCTCCGTACGGGGCTCTGGAAACACCATATATTTT.

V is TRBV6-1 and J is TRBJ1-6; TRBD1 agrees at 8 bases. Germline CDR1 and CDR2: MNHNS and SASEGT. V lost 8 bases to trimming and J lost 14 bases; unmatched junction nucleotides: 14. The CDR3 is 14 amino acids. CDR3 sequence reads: CASPAPDRVSTLHF. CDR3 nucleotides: TGTGCCAGCCCGGCGCCGGACAGGGTCAGTACCCTCCACTTT.

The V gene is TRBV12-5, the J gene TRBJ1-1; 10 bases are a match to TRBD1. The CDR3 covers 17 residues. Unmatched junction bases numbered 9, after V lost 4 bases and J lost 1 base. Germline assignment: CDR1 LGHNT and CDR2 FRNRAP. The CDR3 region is CASGWGTGEGGNTEAFF. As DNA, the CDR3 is TGTGCTAGTGGTTGGGGGACAGGGGAAGGTGGGAACACTGAAGCTTTCTTT.

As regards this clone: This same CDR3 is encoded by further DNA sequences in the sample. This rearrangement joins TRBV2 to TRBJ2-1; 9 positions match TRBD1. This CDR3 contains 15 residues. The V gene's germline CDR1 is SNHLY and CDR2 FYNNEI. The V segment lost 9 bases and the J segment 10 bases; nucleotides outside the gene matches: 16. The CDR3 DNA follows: TGTGCCAGTGGATCCCGAGCACAGGGGGCGAACGAGCAGTTCTTC. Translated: CASGSRAQGANEQFF.

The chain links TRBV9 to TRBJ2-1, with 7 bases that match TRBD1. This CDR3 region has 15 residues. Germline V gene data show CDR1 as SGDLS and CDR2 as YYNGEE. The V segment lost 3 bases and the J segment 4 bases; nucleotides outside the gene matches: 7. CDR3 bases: TGTGCCAGCAGCGGAGGGACAGTGAATTACAATGAGCAGTTCTTC. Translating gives CASSGGTVNYNEQFF.

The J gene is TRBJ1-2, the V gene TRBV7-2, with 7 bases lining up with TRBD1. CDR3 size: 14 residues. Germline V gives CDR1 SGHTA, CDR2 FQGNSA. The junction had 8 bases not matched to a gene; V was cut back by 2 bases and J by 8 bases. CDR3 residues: CASSLTTGVEGYTF. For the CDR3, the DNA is TGTGCCAGCAGCTTAACAACAGGGGTTGAGGGCTACACCTTC.

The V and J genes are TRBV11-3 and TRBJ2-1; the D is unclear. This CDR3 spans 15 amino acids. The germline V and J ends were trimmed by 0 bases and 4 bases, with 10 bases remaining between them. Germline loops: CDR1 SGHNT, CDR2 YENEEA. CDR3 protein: CASSLDSGSYNEQFF. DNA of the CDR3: TGTGCCAGCAGCTTAGATTCTGGCAGTTACAATGAGCAGTTCTTC.

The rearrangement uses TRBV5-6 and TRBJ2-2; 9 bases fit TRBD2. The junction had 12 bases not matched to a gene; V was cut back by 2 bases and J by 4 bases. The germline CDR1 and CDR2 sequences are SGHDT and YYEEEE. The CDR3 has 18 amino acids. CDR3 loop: CASSFLLFAGGSTGELFF. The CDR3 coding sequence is TGTGCCAGCAGCTTCCTCTTATTCGCGGGGGGGAGCACCGGGGAGCTGTTTTTT.